Sequencing of this T cell receptor (beta chain) was carried out in a study of cytomegalovirus exposure and HLA in healthy donors. Worth noting for this clone: Its antigen is still unknown.

The germline CDR1 and CDR2 sequences are LGHNA and YSLEER. This CDR3 contains 19 residues. J was trimmed by 0 bases and V by 4 bases; bases with no gene match: 15. Vbeta (60) and Jbeta (13) primers were used in the PCR. Sequencing was performed with immunoSEQ multiplex PCR; in TCRdb, only in-frame clones are kept and a portion is missing. In all, the sample yields about 46,000 clones. Whole-study results and caveats: Among TCR beta chains, those listed as cytomegalovirus-associated numbered around 160. In a later analysis, common viral pathogens appeared linked to several of the most significant clusters. Rarity characterized most TCR sequences, yet some public TCRs appeared in many donors.

J is TRBJ2-4 and V is TRBV4-3; TRBD2 matches 7 bases. The TCR was taken from a woman aged 40-49 years in good health and CMV-seronegative. Sequencing used PBMCs. As DNA, the CDR3 is TGCGCCAGCAGCCCTTCCCCCGGAACTAGCGACGTAGCCAAAAACATTCAGTACTTC. It translates to CASSPSPGTSDVAKNIQYF.